These 13 T cell receptor beta chains originate from one sample sequenced in a study of cytomegalovirus exposure and HLA in healthy donors. PCR primers comprised 60 Vbeta and 13 Jbeta primers. The method was immunoSEQ multiplex PCR; TCRdb's version includes in-frame clones alone and lacks a portion of them. The table lists over 95,000 clones, over 75% of them singletons. Sequencing was done on a sample of PBMCs. All receptors derive from a woman aged 30 to 39 in good health and CMV-seropositive.

This chain links TRBV9 with TRBJ1-4; D is possibly TRBD1 (5 bases). This CDR3 has 15 amino acids. Looked up from germline, CDR1 is SGDLS and CDR2 is YYNGEE. Trimming took off 3 bases at V and 4 bases at J, with 13 bases between the two ends. CDR3 loop: CASSDSQGFNEKLFF. In nucleotides, the CDR3 is TGTGCCAGCAGCGATAGCCAGGGCTTTAATGAAAAACTGTTTTTT.

The chain is built from TRBV6-1 and TRBJ1-1, with D hard to call. The V end lost 2 bases, the J end lost 1 base, and 11 bases lay between the germline ends. The CDR3 has 15 amino acids. Germline loops: CDR1 MNHNS, CDR2 SASEGT. CDR3 region: CASSESGGWNTEAFF. The CDR3 nucleotides read TGTGCCAGCAGTGAATCAGGAGGCTGGAACACTGAAGCTTTCTTT.

The rearrangement links TRBV13 to TRBJ1-1, with 8 bases that match TRBD1. This CDR3 has 17 amino acids. From germline, CDR1 is PRHDT and CDR2 FYEKMQ (reference sequence). J was trimmed by 0 bases and V by 2 bases; bases with no gene match: 8. In nucleotides, the CDR3 is TGTGCCAGCAGCTTATACCGGGACAGGATCTTGAACACTGAAGCTTTCTTT. Translated: CASSLYRDRILNTEAFF. Full variable domain (remainder filled in from reference TRBV13 and TRBJ1-1): AAGVIQSPRHLIKEKRETATLKCYPIPRHDTVYWYQQGPGQDPQFLISFYEKMQSDKGSIPDRFSAQQFSDYHSELNMSSLELGDSALYFCASSLYRDRILNTEAFFGQGTRLTVV.

The chain carries TRBV9 and TRBJ1-1; maybe TRBD1 (5 bases). Germline V CDR1 and CDR2: SGDLS, YYNGEE. The CDR3 is 13 amino acids. The V and J ends lost 1 base and 1 base respectively, with 5 bases between them. CDR3 sequence (DNA): TGTGCCAGCAGCGTACAGGGGAACACTGAAGCTTTCTTT. It yields the protein CASSVQGNTEAFF.

This clone was seen only once. The rearrangement joins TRBV5-1 to TRBJ2-7; perhaps TRBD2 as D (5 bases). Trimming stripped 1 base from V and 5 bases from J, with 7 bases between. Germline CDR1 is SGHRS and CDR2 is YFSETQ. The CDR3 consists of 12 residues. The CDR3 protein is CASSLTSDEQYF. The DNA for the CDR3 is TGCGCCAGCAGCTTGACTAGTGACGAGCAGTACTTC.

This chain joins TRBV6-5 and TRBJ2-7; 11 bases align to TRBD1. The CDR3 sequence is 16 residues long. Germline assignment: CDR1 MNHEY and CDR2 SVGAGI. V shed 2 bases and J 2 bases; nucleotides not matched to a gene: 5. The CDR3: CASSYQGQGVPYEQYF. For the CDR3, the DNA is TGTGCCAGCAGTTACCAGGGACAGGGGGTTCCCTACGAGCAGTACTTC.

This clone has a handful of counts. The gene calls are TRBV11-3 and TRBJ1-3, with D maybe TRBD1 (6 bases). Germline assignment: CDR1 SGHNT and CDR2 YENEEA. The CDR3 length is 14 residues. The V end lost 4 bases, the J end lost 2 bases, and 9 bases lay between the germline ends. The CDR3 spells CASSYWGPGNTIYF. In nucleotides, the CDR3 is TGTGCCAGCAGCTATTGGGGGCCTGGAAACACCATATATTTT.

The chain has TRBV6-5 and TRBJ2-7, with D perhaps TRBD1 (6 bases). CDR3 length: 14 residues. Trimming took off 5 bases at V and 2 bases at J, with 13 bases between the two ends. Germline loops: CDR1 MNHEY, CDR2 SVGAGI. This CDR3 reads CASSQQGSTYEQYF. The CDR3 DNA is TGTGCCAGCAGTCAACAGGGATCAACCTACGAGCAGTACTTC.

The genes are TRBV5-1 and TRBJ2-5; perhaps TRBD2 as D (5 bases). Germline CDR1 reads SGHRS; CDR2 reads YFSETQ. The CDR3 runs 14 residues. With 2 bases removed from V and 4 bases from J, the gap between germline ends came to 12 bases. The CDR3 protein is CASSLETAVETQYF. In DNA form, the CDR3 reads TGCGCCAGCAGCTTAGAAACAGCGGTAGAGACCCAGTACTTC.

The sample holds one count of this clone. This rearrangement joins TRBV28 to TRBJ2-1, with D maybe TRBD2 (5 bases). The length of the CDR3 is 11 residues. The germline CDR1 and CDR2 sequences are MDHEN and SYDVKM. Trimming cost V 3 bases and J 8 bases, with 5 bases left between them. CDR3 nucleotide sequence: TGTGCCAGCAGTTTCGGGGATGAGCAGTTCTTC. Its protein is CASSFGDEQFF.

There are a few counts of this clone. The rearrangement uses TRBV7-9 and TRBJ1-2; D call uncertain. Trimming stripped 5 bases from V and 0 bases from J, with 10 bases between. The CDR3 length is 14 residues. Germline V lookup: CDR1 SEHNR, CDR2 FQNEAQ (reference sequence). This CDR3 is CASSLPQSNYGYTF. The CDR3 nucleotides are TGTGCCAGCAGCCTCCCCCAGTCTAACTATGGCTACACCTTC. The full variable domain, its missing parts supplied by reference TRBV7-9 and TRBJ1-2, is DTGVSQNPRHKITKRGQNVTFRCDPISEHNRLYWYRQTLGQGPEFLTYFQNEAQLEKSRLLSDRFSAERPKGSFSTLEIQRTEQGDSAMYLCASSLPQSNYGYTFGSGTRLTVV.

V usage is TRBV2 and J usage is TRBJ2-7; TRBD2 agrees at 9 bases. The CDR3 length is 15 residues. Germline V gene data show CDR1 as SNHLY and CDR2 as FYNNEI. The V segment lost 7 bases and the J segment 0 bases; nucleotides outside the gene matches: 7. This CDR3 is CASTGRLAVSYEQYF. The CDR3 nucleotides read TGTGCCAGCACGGGGAGACTAGCGGTCTCCTACGAGCAGTACTTC.

The chain couples TRBV11-2 to TRBJ1-2; TRBD1 aligns across 9 bases. This CDR3 comprises 14 residues. V shed 7 bases, J shed 4 bases, and the junction held 7 bases outside the gene matches. Germline V lookup: CDR1 SGHAT, CDR2 FQNNGV. The CDR3: CASTQGQGSYGYTF. In DNA, the CDR3 is TGTGCCAGCACCCAGGGACAGGGAAGCTATGGCTACACCTTC.